These T cell receptor beta chains were read from a single sample in a study of human T cells and chemical hapten exposure. TCRdb reprocessed the 5' RACE reads with MiXCR, giving one entry per CDR3 protein. The sample consists of over 70,000 distinct CDR3 sequences, about a sixth of them appearing once. The source is a female donor in good health. Both conserved end residues are part of each CDR3. The D gene is left open where the match is weak. Clone size is not always given. Where it is, it says once, few, many or a class for expanded clones.

d_call j_call clone_size v_call cdr3_aa cdr3_nt
NA TRBJ1-1 NA TRBV28 CASSLRGTEAFF TGTGCCAGCAGTTTACGGGGGACTGAAGCTTTCTTT
TRBD1 TRBJ1-1 NA TRBV10-3 CAISGGTGDEAFF TGTGCCATCAGTGGAGGGACAGGGGATGAAGCTTTCTTT
NA TRBJ2-5 NA TRBV25-1 CASGGDETQYF TGTGCCAGCGGCGGGGATGAGACCCAGTACTTC
NA TRBJ1-5 many TRBV12-3/TRBV12-4 CASSLGGSGNQPQHF TGTGCCAGCAGTTTGGGAGGAAGTGGCAATCAGCCCCAGCATTTT
NA TRBJ1-6 few TRBV7-2 CASSFPRAGSHYNSPLHF TGTGCCAGCAGCTTCCCGCGGGCAGGGAGTCACTATAATTCACCCCTCCACTTT
NA TRBJ1-2 few TRBV28 CASSSGTINAYGYTF TGTGCCAGCAGTTCAGGGACAATCAACGCCTATGGCTACACCTTC
NA TRBJ2-3 NA TRBV6-2/TRBV6-3 CASMIRSTDTQYF TGTGCCAGCATGATTCGAAGCACAGATACGCAGTATTTT
TRBD1 TRBJ1-1 NA TRBV29-1 CSSGDRGDTEAFF TGCAGCTCTGGGGACAGGGGCGACACTGAAGCTTTCTTT
TRBD2 TRBJ2-1 NA TRBV4-3 CASSQDSGGPSEQFF TGCGCCAGCAGCCAAGACAGCGGGGGGCCGTCTGAGCAGTTCTTC
NA TRBJ1-2 NA TRBV5-5 CASSLAGSNYGYTF TGTGCCAGCAGCTTGGCGGGGTCCAACTATGGCTACACCTTC
TRBD1 TRBJ1-1 NA TRBV29-1 CSGTQGSETEAFF TGCAGCGGGACACAGGGGAGTGAGACTGAAGCTTTCTTT
TRBD1 TRBJ1-5 NA TRBV5-1 CASSLEGGGYQPQHF TGCGCCAGCAGCTTGGAAGGGGGCGGTTATCAGCCCCAGCATTTT
NA TRBJ2-5 medium-sized TRBV7-9 CASTTTYGEQETQYF TGTGCCAGCACCACAACGTACGGCGAGCAAGAGACCCAGTACTTC
NA TRBJ1-2 NA TRBV9 CASSGGYGYTF TGTGCCAGCAGCGGGGGCTATGGCTACACCTTC
NA TRBJ2-2 NA TRBV5-1 CASSLDRFTTGELFF TGCGCCAGCAGCTTGGACAGGTTTACGACCGGGGAGCTGTTTTTT
TRBD2 TRBJ2-3 few TRBV7-9 CASSPVTSGTEDTQYF TGTGCCAGCAGCCCGGTGACTAGCGGGACGGAGGATACGCAGTATTTT
NA TRBJ1-1 many TRBV3-1 CASSQEQGWRGTEAFF TGTGCCAGCAGCCAAGAGCAGGGCTGGCGTGGAACTGAAGCTTTCTTT